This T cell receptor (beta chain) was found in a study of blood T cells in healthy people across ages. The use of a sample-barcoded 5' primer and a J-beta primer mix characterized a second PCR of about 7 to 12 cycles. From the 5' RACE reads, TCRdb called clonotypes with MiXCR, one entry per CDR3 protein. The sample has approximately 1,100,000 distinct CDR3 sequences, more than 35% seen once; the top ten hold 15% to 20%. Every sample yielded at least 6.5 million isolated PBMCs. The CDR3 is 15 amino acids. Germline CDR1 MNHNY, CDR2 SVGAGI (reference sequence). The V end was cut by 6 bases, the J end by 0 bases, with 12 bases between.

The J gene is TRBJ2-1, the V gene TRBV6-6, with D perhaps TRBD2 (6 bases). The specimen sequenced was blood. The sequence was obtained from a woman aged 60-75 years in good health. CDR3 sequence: CASSSQRASYNEQFF. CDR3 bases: TGTGCCAGCAGCTCGCAGCGGGCCTCCTACAATGAGCAGTTCTTC.